Listed here are 17 T cell receptor beta chains from one sample, sequenced in a study of blood T cell repertoires in COVID-19. Using immunoSEQ multiplex PCR, the repertoire was profiled, and TCRdb retains in-frame clones only, with some absent. The sample records some 260,000 clones, around 89% being singletons. Material: peripheral blood. These receptor sequences come from a woman aged 25 to 39 with COVID-19, enrolled during active disease.

The rearrangement joins TRBV14 to TRBJ2-2; perhaps TRBD1 as D (6 bases). CDR3 length: 14 residues. V lost 4 bases and J 7 bases, leaving 13 bases between the germline ends. Looked up from germline, CDR1 is SGHDN and CDR2 is FVKESK. Here the CDR3 reads CASSRQGGGGELFF. The CDR3 coding sequence is TGTGCCAGCAGCCGACAAGGGGGTGGCGGGGAGCTGTTTTTT.

V gene TRBV10-2 combines with J gene TRBJ2-5; 11 bases fit TRBD2. V lost 7 bases, J lost 5 bases, and 9 bases stayed unmatched. This CDR3 spans 15 amino acids. CDR1 and CDR2 (germline): WSHSY, SAAADI. CDR3 bases: TGCGCCAGCATCCAAGGGAGACTAGCGGGGGAGACCCAGTACTTC. Its protein is CASIQGRLAGETQYF.

J is TRBJ1-6 and V is TRBV9; D gene uncertain. V dropped 3 bases and J dropped 9 bases, with 7 bases sitting between them. The germline V gene encodes CDR1 SGDLS and CDR2 YYNGEE. The CDR3 extends over 12 amino acids. This chain's CDR3 is CASSGEASPLHF. The CDR3, as DNA: TGTGCCAGCAGCGGGGAGGCTTCACCCCTCCACTTT.

V and J are TRBV5-1 and TRBJ2-5; D might be TRBD2 (5 bases). The germline V gene encodes CDR1 SGHRS and CDR2 YFSETQ. Trimming left V 4 bases short and J 0 bases short, with 16 bases between. This CDR3 has 16 amino acids. Here the CDR3 reads CASSPGSVSYQETQYF. Written as DNA, the CDR3 is TGCGCCAGCAGCCCTGGGAGCGTCAGCTACCAAGAGACCCAGTACTTC.

The V call is TRBV7-9, the J call TRBJ2-1, with 9 bases matching TRBD2. Germline V gene sequence: CDR1 SEHNR, CDR2 FQNEAQ (reference sequence). The CDR3 loop spans 16 amino acids. The V and J ends lost 6 bases and 2 bases, in that order; junction bases with no gene match: 8. CDR3 sequence reads: CASSRSGGLTYNEQFF. The CDR3 coding sequence is TGTGCCAGCAGTCGTAGCGGGGGCCTAACCTACAATGAGCAGTTCTTC.

This sequence joins TRBV24-1 and TRBJ2-1, with TRBD2 as a possible D gene (5 bases). The CDR3 contains 15 residues. Germline V gene data show CDR1 as KGHDR and CDR2 as SFDVKD. V dropped 5 bases and J dropped 3 bases, with 13 bases sitting between them. CDR3 residues: CATSAGDRDYNEQFF. CDR3 DNA: TGTGCCACCAGTGCCGGGGATCGGGACTACAATGAGCAGTTCTTC.

CDR3 coding DNA: TGTGCCAGCAGCGTAGCACTAGCCTACACCGGGGAGCTGTTTTTT. This codes for CASSVALAYTGELFF. The chain joins TRBV9 to TRBJ2-2; TRBD2 might be the D (6 bases). V lost 0 bases to trimming and J lost 3 bases, with 9 bases between them. The CDR3 sequence is 15 residues long. Germline-derived CDR1 and CDR2 are SGDLS and YYNGEE.

The chain combines TRBV18 with TRBJ1-4; weak D call: TRBD1 (5 bases). CDR1 and CDR2 (germline): KGHSH, LQKENI. The V end was cut by 4 bases, the J end by 7 bases, with 16 bases between. CDR3 size: 15 residues. In DNA form, the CDR3 reads TGTGCCAGCTCACGTTCTCGGAGGGGCGGTGAAAAACTGTTTTTT. Its translation: CASSRSRRGGEKLFF.

The chain couples TRBV4-3 to TRBJ2-1, with 11 positions matching TRBD2. V was pared by 0 bases and J by 7 bases, with 5 bases of the junction left unmatched. The CDR3 is 16 amino acids. Germline V lookup: CDR1 LGHNA, CDR2 YSLEER. In DNA, the CDR3 is TGCGCCAGCAGCCAAGATAGCGGGGGGGCCGGAAATGAGCAGTTCTTC. It is translated as CASSQDSGGAGNEQFF.

The chain has TRBV27 and TRBJ1-5; tentatively, D is TRBD1 (5 bases). The CDR3 spans 13 residues. Germline V lookup: CDR1 MNHEY, CDR2 SMNVEV (reference sequence). V lost 2 bases and J lost 6, with 8 bases in between. The CDR3 DNA is TGTGCCAGCAGTTTAGGGGGGTTTCAGCCCCAGCATTTT. It encodes CASSLGGFQPQHF.

The J gene is TRBJ1-6, the V gene TRBV19; 9 bases match TRBD1. Trimming took 5 bases from V and 7 from J; bases not matched to a gene: 6. CDR3 size: 15 residues. Per germline, CDR1 LNHDA and CDR2 SQIVND (reference sequence). CDR3 in DNA: TGTGCCAGTAGTCCTGGACAGGGGTTCAATTCACCCCTCCACTTT. Translation: CASSPGQGFNSPLHF.

The chain links TRBV2 to TRBJ2-3; 10 nucleotides agree with TRBD1. This CDR3 region has 15 residues. J gave up 6 bases and V 8 bases, and 11 bases lay outside the gene matches. The germline gives CDR1 SNHLY, CDR2 FYNNEI. CDR3 in amino acids: CASSDPGQGIDTQYF. CDR3 DNA: TGTGCCAGCTCTGACCCGGGACAGGGGATCGATACGCAGTATTTT.

The genes are TRBV12-3 or TRBV12-4 and TRBJ1-2; D unclear. V lost 2 bases to trimming and J lost 4 bases, with 8 bases between them. This CDR3 has 13 residues. The CDR3 DNA reads TGTGCCAGCAGTTTATCAGATTTCTATGGCTACACCTTC. This encodes CASSLSDFYGYTF.

V is TRBV7-6 and J is TRBJ1-6; tentative D call: TRBD1 (5 bases). V lost 3 bases and J lost 0, with 9 bases in between. This CDR3 has 16 residues. From germline, CDR1 is SGHVS and CDR2 FNYEAQ. The CDR3 is CASSLEDSSYNSPLHF. The CDR3 DNA follows: TGTGCCAGCAGCTTGGAAGACAGCTCCTATAATTCACCCCTCCACTTT. Combining the CDR3 with reference TRBV7-6 and TRBJ1-6 gives the whole variable domain GAGVSQSPRYKVTKRGQDVALRCDPISGHVSLYWYRQALGQGPEFLTYFNYEAQQDKSGLPNDRFSAERPEGSISTLTIQRTEQRDSAMYRCASSLEDSSYNSPLHFGNGTRLTVT.

This sequence joins TRBV11-3 and TRBJ2-3; 9 positions agree with TRBD1. This CDR3 contains 15 residues. Trimming at V came to 5 bases and at J to 5 bases, leaving 8 bases not matched to a gene. Germline V gene data show CDR1 as SGHNT and CDR2 as YENEEA. CDR3 in amino acids: CASSPRTGAGDTQYF. DNA of the CDR3: TGTGCCAGCAGCCCCCGGACAGGGGCGGGAGATACGCAGTATTTT.

This chain links TRBV6-2 or TRBV6-3 with TRBJ2-7; TRBD2 aligns across 7 bases. Trimming at V came to 4 bases and at J to 2 bases, leaving 5 bases not matched to a gene. The CDR3 length is 14 residues. CDR1 MNHEY and CDR2 SVGEGT come from the germline V gene. The chain's CDR3 is CASSSFGLAYEQYF. The DNA of the CDR3 is TGTGCCAGCAGTTCCTTCGGACTAGCCTACGAGCAGTACTTC.

The chain links TRBV24-1 to TRBJ2-3; 8 nucleotides line up with TRBD2. Trimming at V came to 2 bases and at J to 7 bases, leaving 25 bases not matched to a gene. The CDR3 length is 21 residues. Germline CDR1 is KGHDR and CDR2 is SFDVKD. The DNA for the CDR3 is TGTGCCACCAGTGATTCCCTCGGGTTAGCGGGAACTGATTGGGGGAGATATACGCAGTATTTT. This translates into CATSDSLGLAGTDWGRYTQYF.